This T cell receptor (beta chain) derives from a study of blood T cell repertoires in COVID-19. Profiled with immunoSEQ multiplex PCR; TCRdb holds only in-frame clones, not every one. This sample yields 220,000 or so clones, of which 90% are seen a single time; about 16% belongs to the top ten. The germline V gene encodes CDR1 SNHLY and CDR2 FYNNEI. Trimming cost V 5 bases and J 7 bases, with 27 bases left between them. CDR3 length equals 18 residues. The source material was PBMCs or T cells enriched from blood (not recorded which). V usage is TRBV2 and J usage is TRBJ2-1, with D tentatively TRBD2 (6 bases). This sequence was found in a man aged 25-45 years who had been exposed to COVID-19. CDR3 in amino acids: CASSYYPTGLAKGNEQFF. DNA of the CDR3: TGTGCCAGCAGTTATTATCCTACGGGTCTAGCGAAGGGGAATGAGCAGTTCTTC.